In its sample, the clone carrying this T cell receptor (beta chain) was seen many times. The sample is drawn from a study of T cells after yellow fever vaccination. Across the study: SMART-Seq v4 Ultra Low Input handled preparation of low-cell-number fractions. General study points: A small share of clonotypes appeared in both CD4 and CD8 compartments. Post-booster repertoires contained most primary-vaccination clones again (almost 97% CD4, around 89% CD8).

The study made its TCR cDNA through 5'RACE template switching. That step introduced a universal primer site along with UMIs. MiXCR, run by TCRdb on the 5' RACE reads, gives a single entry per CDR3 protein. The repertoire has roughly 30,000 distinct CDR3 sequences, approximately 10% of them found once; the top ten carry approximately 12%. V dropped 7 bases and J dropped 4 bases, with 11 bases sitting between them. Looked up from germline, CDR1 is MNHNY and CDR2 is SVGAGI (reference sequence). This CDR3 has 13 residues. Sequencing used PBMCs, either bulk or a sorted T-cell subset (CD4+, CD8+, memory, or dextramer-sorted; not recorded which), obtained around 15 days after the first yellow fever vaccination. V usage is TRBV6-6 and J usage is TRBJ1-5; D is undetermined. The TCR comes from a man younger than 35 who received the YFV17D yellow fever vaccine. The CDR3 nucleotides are TGTGCCAGCACCCAGACCCTGAATCAGCCCCAGCATTTT. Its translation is CASTQTLNQPQHF.